The T cell receptor (beta chain) described here comes from a study of breast tumors, draining lymph nodes, adjacent tissues (dated by TCRdb to the mid-2010s). Turning to the overall study: The study compared TCR beta repertoires across tumor, adjacent nontumor tissue and axillary lymph nodes from breast cancer patients. In human breast cancer, the study set out to evaluate how tumor, surrounding tissue and draining lymph node repertoires relate to one another and whether T cells may move between these sites.

TCRdb shows the sequencer as Illumina HiSeq 2000. Multiplex PCR amplification was used to generate the TCR beta chain libraries. The amplified TCR beta chain products were analyzed by high-throughput sequencing. TCRdb itself trimmed the public reads at Q25 with fastp, ran MiXCR and retained productive beta chains. Identical CDR3 proteins give one entry, which carries the most common genes and DNA. In this sample the table shows 15,000 to 20,000 distinct CDR3 sequences, less than 45% of which occur a single time. Jointly, the top ten make up about 14% of the sample. The germline V gene provides CDR1 SGHTA and CDR2 FQGNSA. V is cut by 3 bases and J by 0 bases, and the space between the germline ends is 9 bases. CDR3 length: 14 amino acids, cysteine to phenylalanine. CDR3 DNA is the only sequence kept; it has 42 bases, read in frame from the first base. Overall study results and their limits: A scenario in which most tumor T cells derive from the lymph node and then expand within tumor tissue was judged to be consistent with the data. Tumors showed preferential V and J gene usage, and their T-cell repertoire diversity fell below that of lymph nodes yet above that of nontumor tissue. Rather than being directly demonstrated, the conclusion that tumor T cells originate in lymph nodes was presented as consistent with a hypothesis. Tumor and nontumor tissue repertoires were significantly more similar in luminal-like than in basal-like breast cancer.

A note on this clonotype: This clone's antigen is unknown. Per-nucleotide qualities are absent, and no much larger clonotype sits a single base away.

Adjacent samples consisted of nontumor breast tissue surrounding the tumor. What was sequenced was tumor-adjacent breast tissue. The chain links TRBV7-2 with TRBJ2-7; the D gene lacks a confident call. This TCR derives from a female donor with breast cancer. Some clones in this sample may be carry-over from other donors' samples. The DNA sequence is as follows: TGTGCCAGCAGCTTCCGCCGCAACTCCTACGAGCAGTACTTC. It translates to CASSFRRNSYEQYF.